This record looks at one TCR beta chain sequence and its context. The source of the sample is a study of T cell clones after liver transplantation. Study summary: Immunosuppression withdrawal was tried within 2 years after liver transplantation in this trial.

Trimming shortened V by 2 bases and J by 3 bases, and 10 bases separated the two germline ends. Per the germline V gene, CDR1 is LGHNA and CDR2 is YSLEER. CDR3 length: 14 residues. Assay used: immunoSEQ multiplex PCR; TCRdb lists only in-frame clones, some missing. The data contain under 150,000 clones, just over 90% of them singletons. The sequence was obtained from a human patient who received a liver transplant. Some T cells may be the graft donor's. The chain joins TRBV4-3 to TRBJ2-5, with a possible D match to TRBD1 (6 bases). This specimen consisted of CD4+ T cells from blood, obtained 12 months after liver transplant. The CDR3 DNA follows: TGCGCCAGCAGCCAAATACAGGGAAAAGAGACCCAGTACTTC. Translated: CASSQIQGKETQYF.